These 26 T cell receptor beta chains originate from one sample sequenced in a study of blood T cell dynamics during melanoma immunotherapy. Stated time point: week 3, after first cycle of checkpoint inhibitor. Repertoires were generated with immunoSEQ multiplex PCR, while TCRdb's copy carries only in-frame clones and drops some. The profile shows 11,000 or so clones, around 90% of them singletons. The sequencing here drew on blood, taken from a patient treated with checkpoint blockade. These receptor sequences come from a human donor with melanoma.

This clone appeared once. The chain joins TRBV6-4 to TRBJ2-7; D uncertain. The CDR3 covers 15 residues. From germline, CDR1 is MRHNA and CDR2 SNTAGT. Trimming stripped 5 bases from V and 2 bases from J, with 16 bases between. The CDR3 nucleotides are TGTGCCAGCAGTTCCCCGGGTTCCTTAGCCTACGAGCAGTACTTC. Protein: CASSSPGSLAYEQYF.

The gene calls are TRBV28 and TRBJ2-3; D uncertain. The CDR3 spans 12 residues. Between the trimmed V and J ends, which lost 4 bases and 6 bases, there was a span of 8 bases. Germline CDR1 MDHEN, CDR2 SYDVKM. CDR3 residues: CASSSPMDTQYF. CDR3 bases: TGTGCCAGCAGTTCCCCGATGGATACGCAGTATTTT.

As to this clone: Relative to the germline gene, one junction end is altered; a read error may explain this. The gene calls are TRBV7-7 and TRBJ2-3, with D unresolved. This CDR3 has 13 amino acids. CDR1 and CDR2 (germline): SSHAT, FNYEAQ (reference sequence). Here the CDR3 reads CASSLVNTDTQYF. CDR3 DNA sequence: TGTGCTAGCAGCTTAGTCAACACAGATACGCAGTATTTT. The entire variable domain, with the rest obtained from reference TRBV7-7 and TRBJ2-3, is as follows: GAGVSQSPRYKVTKRGQDVTLRCDPISSHATLYWYQQALGQGPEFLTYFNYEAQPDKSGLPSDRFSAERPEGSISTLTIQRTEQRDSAMYRCASSLVNTDTQYFGPGTRLTVL.

The rearrangement joins TRBV5-1 to TRBJ2-7; 10 bases agree with TRBD2. The V gene's germline CDR1 is SGHRS and CDR2 YFSETQ. The CDR3 extends over 14 amino acids. V lost 4 bases to trimming and J lost 2 bases; unmatched junction nucleotides: 3. CDR3 protein: CASSVTSGTYEQYF. The DNA for the CDR3 is TGCGCCAGCAGCGTAACTAGCGGGACCTACGAGCAGTACTTC.

The chain is built from TRBV27 and TRBJ2-7, with TRBD1 matching over 10 bases. The CDR3 consists of 17 residues. Germline CDR1 and CDR2: MNHEY and SMNVEV (reference sequence). V lost 5 bases to trimming and J lost 3 bases; unmatched junction nucleotides: 13. The CDR3: CASSPISSGTGVYEQYF. In DNA form, the CDR3 reads TGTGCCAGCAGTCCGATAAGTAGTGGGACAGGGGTCTACGAGCAGTACTTC.

This rearrangement joins TRBV27 to TRBJ1-2, with TRBD1 matching 7 bases. From germline, CDR1 is MNHEY and CDR2 SMNVEV (reference sequence). The CDR3 has 13 residues. Losses at the gene ends were 3 bases for V and 6 bases for J; bases not matched to a gene: 4. Written as DNA, the CDR3 is TGTGCCAGCAGTTTTCCAGGGGGTGATGGCTACACCTTC. Protein: CASSFPGGDGYTF.

This sequence joins TRBV28 and TRBJ2-5, with TRBD1 matching over 9 bases. The germline CDR1 and CDR2 sequences are MDHEN and SYDVKM. The CDR3 contains 16 residues. V lost 7 bases and J lost 11; bases outside the gene matches: 20. The CDR3: CASTRFGRTGVGEQYF. The DNA for the CDR3 is TGTGCCAGCACCCGGTTTGGCAGGACAGGGGTGGGGGAGCAGTACTTC.

J is TRBJ1-1 and V is TRBV28; 7 nucleotides line up with TRBD1. Germline CDR1 and CDR2: MDHEN and SYDVKM. The CDR3 sequence is 15 residues long. The J segment lost 1 base and the V segment lost 2 bases, leaving 4 bases of the junction unmatched. This chain's CDR3 is CASSLPGGGNTEAFF. The CDR3 bases are TGTGCCAGCAGTTTACCAGGGGGGGGGAACACTGAAGCTTTCTTT.

This sequence joins TRBV11-1 and TRBJ2-5, with TRBD1 as a possible D gene (5 bases). The V end was cut by 5 bases, the J end by 5 bases, with 12 bases between. The germline gives CDR1 SGHAT, CDR2 FQDESV (reference sequence). CDR3 length: 13 residues. The CDR3 region is CASSTRVGETQYF. CDR3 nucleotides: TGTGCCAGCAGCACCAGGGTGGGGGAGACCCAGTACTTC.

This chain links TRBV28 with TRBJ2-7; D call uncertain. Germline CDR1 reads MDHEN; CDR2 reads SYDVKM. The CDR3 contains 11 residues. The ends were cut back, 3 bases at V and 4 bases at J, with 4 bases in the middle. In DNA form, the CDR3 reads TGTGCCAGCAGTTTGGTATACGAGCAGTACTTC. Protein sequence: CASSLVYEQYF.

The rearrangement joins TRBV5-1 to TRBJ1-1; D may be TRBD1 (6 bases). This CDR3 region has 17 residues. Germline loops: CDR1 SGHRS, CDR2 YFSETQ. V dropped 2 bases and J dropped 5 bases, with 22 bases sitting between them. Written as DNA, the CDR3 is TGCGCCAGCAGCTTAATGCCGGCCGGGGTAAGGGGGACTGAAGCTTTCTTT. Amino acid sequence: CASSLMPAGVRGTEAFF.

J is TRBJ1-3 and V is TRBV5-4; 7 positions match TRBD1. J gave up 6 bases and V 4 bases, and 7 bases lay outside the gene matches. This CDR3 region has 14 residues. Germline V gives CDR1 SGHNT, CDR2 YYREEE (reference sequence). CDR3 amino acids: CASSPGGTENTIYF. The CDR3 coding sequence is TGTGCCAGCAGCCCGGGGGGGACAGAAAACACCATATATTTT.

The chain employs TRBV27 and TRBJ2-7, with 8 positions matching TRBD1. This CDR3 contains 14 residues. Germline assignment: CDR1 MNHEY and CDR2 SMNVEV (reference sequence). The V segment lost 3 bases and the J segment 4 bases; nucleotides outside the gene matches: 5. The CDR3 bases are TGTGCCAGCAGTTTGACAGGGGTGGGGTACGAGCAGTACTTC. Protein sequence: CASSLTGVGYEQYF.

This clone has just one count. The CDR3 reads CASSVVVGAGEQYF. The CDR3 DNA sequence: TGTGCCAGCAGCGTAGTGGTAGGGGCCGGGGAGCAGTACTTC. The chain couples TRBV9 to TRBJ2-7; D may be TRBD1 (5 bases). The CDR3 is made up of 14 amino acids. The V and J ends lost 0 bases and 7 bases respectively, with 14 bases between them. Looked up from germline, CDR1 is SGDLS and CDR2 is YYNGEE.

V usage is TRBV28 and J usage is TRBJ2-7, with TRBD2 matching over 7 bases. With V trimmed by 5 bases and J by 3 bases, 4 bases remained unmatched. The CDR3 runs to 13 residues. Germline values: CDR1 MDHEN, CDR2 SYDVKM. The CDR3 loop reads CASSLGGNYEQYF. The DNA for the CDR3 is TGTGCCAGCAGTCTGGGAGGGAACTACGAGCAGTACTTC. Together with reference TRBV28 and TRBJ2-7, the CDR3 gives the full variable domain: DVKVTQSSRYLVKRTGEKVFLECVQDMDHENMFWYRQDPGLGLRLIYFSYDVKMKEKGDIPEGYSVSREKKERFSLILESASTNQTSMYLCASSLGGNYEQYFGPGTRLTVT.

The rearrangement links TRBV7-6 to TRBJ2-7; 7 bases are a match to TRBD2. Germline assignment: CDR1 SGHVS and CDR2 FNYEAQ. The CDR3 is 18 amino acids. Trimming took 1 base from V and 0 from J; bases not matched to a gene: 12. CDR3 sequence reads: CASSLGPPASGSSYEQYF. DNA of the CDR3: TGTGCCAGCAGCTTAGGTCCCCCGGCTAGCGGCAGCTCCTACGAGCAGTACTTC.

The rearrangement joins TRBV28 to TRBJ1-1; D might be TRBD1 (6 bases). The CDR3 spans 14 residues. V was clipped by 7 bases and J by 1 base, with 13 bases between them. Germline V gene sequence: CDR1 MDHEN, CDR2 SYDVKM. CDR3 nucleotide sequence: TGTGCCAGCACCCTGGGGGCGGCGAACACTGAAGCTTTCTTT. Amino acids: CASTLGAANTEAFF.

V usage is TRBV5-4 and J usage is TRBJ2-5; 9 nucleotides agree with TRBD1. With V trimmed by 4 bases and J by 5 bases, 6 bases remained unmatched. There are 14 residues in the CDR3. CDR1 and CDR2 from the germline V gene are SGHNT and YYREEE (reference sequence). CDR3 loop: CASSPTGGVETQYF. The CDR3 DNA is TGTGCCAGCAGCCCTACAGGGGGCGTCGAGACCCAGTACTTC.

In this sample, this clone turned up once. This sequence joins TRBV10-3 and TRBJ2-5; 7 bases match TRBD1. The CDR3 runs 14 residues. V shed 6 bases and J 1 base; nucleotides not matched to a gene: 5. CDR1 and CDR2 (germline): ENHRY, SYGVKD. CDR3 in DNA: TGTGCCATCAGGAGGGGGACAGCCCAAGAGACCCAGTACTTC. This codes for CAIRRGTAQETQYF.

This chain uses TRBV7-3 with TRBJ2-1; 13 bases are a match to TRBD2. Germline V lookup: CDR1 SGHTA, CDR2 FQGTGA. CDR3 length: 15 amino acids. Germline trimming cut 5 bases from V and 9 bases from J; bases unmatched to any gene: 7. In DNA form, the CDR3 reads TGTGCCAGCAGCCCTCAAGGACTAGCGGGAGTTGAGCAGTTCTTC. Translating gives CASSPQGLAGVEQFF.

This chain connects TRBV5-6 to TRBJ1-5; tentative D call: TRBD1 (5 bases). From germline, CDR1 is SGHDT and CDR2 YYEEEE. The CDR3 covers 16 residues. The ends were cut back, 0 bases at V and 7 bases at J, with 17 bases in the middle. The CDR3 protein is CASSLGGRVAGQPQHF. CDR3 bases: TGTGCCAGCAGCTTGGGGGGCAGGGTGGCGGGCCAGCCCCAGCATTTT. Variable domain in full (rest from reference TRBV5-6 and TRBJ1-5): DAGVTQSPTHLIKTRGQQVTLRCSPKSGHDTVSWYQQALGQGPQFIFQYYEEEERQRGNFPDRFSGHQFPNYSSELNVNALLLGDSALYLCASSLGGRVAGQPQHFGDGTRLSIL.

The sample holds one count of this clone. V usage is TRBV9 and J usage is TRBJ2-5; TRBD1 aligns across 8 bases. This CDR3 is 14 amino acids long. Per germline, CDR1 SGDLS and CDR2 YYNGEE. V lost 0 bases to trimming and J lost 3 bases; unmatched junction nucleotides: 1. The CDR3 is CASSVATGEETQYF. For the CDR3, the DNA is TGTGCCAGCAGCGTAGCGACAGGGGAAGAGACCCAGTACTTC.

V and J are TRBV30 and TRBJ2-1; D ambiguous. Per germline, CDR1 GTSNPN and CDR2 SVGIG (reference sequence). V lost 7 bases and J 9 bases, leaving 10 bases between the germline ends. This CDR3 has 10 amino acids. The CDR3 sequence: CASPMGEQFF. The CDR3 bases are TGTGCCTCCCCAATGGGTGAGCAGTTCTTC.

Comment on this clone: An end of the junction differs from the germline gene, which may be a read error. The sample carries other DNA sequences with the same CDR3. The chain combines TRBV28 with TRBJ1-4, with D maybe TRBD1 (5 bases). The CDR3 contains 14 residues. Germline V gene data show CDR1 as MDHEN and CDR2 as SYDVKM. The CDR3 coding sequence is TGTGCTAGCAGTCTTGGGGGAACTAATGAAAAACTGTTTTTT. It translates to CASSLGGTNEKLFF.

This chain links TRBV7-2 with TRBJ2-7; 8 nucleotides align to TRBD1. CDR3 length equals 15 residues. The J segment lost 0 bases and the V segment lost 2 bases, leaving 3 bases of the junction unmatched. Germline V CDR1 and CDR2: SGHTA, FQGNSA. CDR3 loop: CASSLSGTGSYEQYF. The CDR3 DNA reads TGTGCCAGCAGCTTATCGGGGACAGGCTCCTACGAGCAGTACTTC. The whole variable domain, filled in from reference TRBV7-2 and TRBJ2-7, reads GAGVSQSPSNKVTEKGKDVELRCDPISGHTALYWYRQSLGQGLEFLIYFQGNSAPDKSGLPSDRFSAERTGGSVSTLTIQRTQQEDSAVYLCASSLSGTGSYEQYFGPGTRLTVT.

The rearrangement uses TRBV6-5 and TRBJ2-7, with 9 bases that match TRBD1. The CDR3 totals 16 residues. Trimming took 0 bases from V and 5 from J; bases not matched to a gene: 8. The germline gives CDR1 MNHEY, CDR2 SVGAGI. The CDR3 DNA reads as TGTGCCAGCAGTTACTCGGGACAGGGTAAAATCCACGAGCAGTACTTC. This gives the protein CASSYSGQGKIHEQYF.